These T cell receptor beta chains were read from a single sample in a study of cytomegalovirus exposure and HLA in healthy donors. Assay used: immunoSEQ multiplex PCR; TCRdb lists only in-frame clones, some missing. The sample consists of roughly 160,000 clones, about two thirds of them appearing once. The sequenced sample was PBMCs. These receptor sequences come from a woman aged 25 to 39 in good health and CMV-seronegative. The CDR3 runs from the conserved cysteine through the conserved F or W. D genes are given only for firm matches. The size of a clone is reported for some rows only, either as once, few or many, or as a class for expanded clones.

clone_size,d_call,j_call,v_call,cdr3_nt,cdr3_aa
once,TRBD2,TRBJ2-7,TRBV28,TGTGCCAGCAGTCCCCAGGGTAGCGGGAGGGCGTATGAGCAGTACTTC,CASSPQGSGRAYEQYF
-,-,TRBJ2-5,TRBV5-1,TGCGCCAGCAGCACTTCGGACTTCTCAGGGACCCAGTACTTC,CASSTSDFSGTQYF
-,TRBD1,TRBJ1-1,TRBV19,TGTGCCAGTAGTATGGACAGGTGGGGAACTGAAGCTTTCTTT,CASSMDRWGTEAFF
-,-,TRBJ1-1,TRBV7-2,TGTGCCAGCAGCCCCGTTACAGCGAACACTGAAGCTTTCTTT,CASSPVTANTEAFF
-,TRBD1,TRBJ1-5,TRBV27,TGTGCCAGCAGTCTCTGGACAGGAGGAGTGTTTCAGCCCCAGCATTTT,CASSLWTGGVFQPQHF
once,-,TRBJ1-2,TRBV6-6,TGTGCCAGCAGTTACACGTATACTTCAGGCTACACCTTC,CASSYTYTSGYTF
once,-,TRBJ1-5,TRBV7-9,TGTTCCAGCAGCTTAGGCTCCGGGATGGGCAATCAGCCCCAGCATTTT,CSSSLGSGMGNQPQHF
-,-,TRBJ1-5,TRBV5-1,TGCGCCAGCAGCTTGGCCCCTCTACAGGGTTTGGATCAGCCCCAGCATTTT,CASSLAPLQGLDQPQHF
-,-,TRBJ2-1,TRBV4-2,TGTGCCAGCAGCCAGACCTCTAGCGCCTCGGAGGTCAATGAGCAGTTCTTC,CASSQTSSASEVNEQFF
-,-,TRBJ2-1,TRBV19,TGTGCCAGTAGTATAGATCTAGTCTATGAGCAGTTCTTC,CASSIDLVYEQFF
few,-,TRBJ2-2,TRBV2,TGTGCCAGCAGACCCACCGGGAGCCGAGAAACCGGGGAGCTGTTTTTT,CASRPTGSRETGELFF
-,-,TRBJ2-3,TRBV4-2,TGTGCCAGCAGCCTCCTACTAGACGAAGCAGATACGCAGTATTTT,CASSLLLDEADTQYF
-,-,TRBJ2-1,TRBV19,TGTGCCAGTAGTAAAGGGGATACTTACAATGAGCAGTTCTTC,CASSKGDTYNEQFF
-,TRBD2,TRBJ2-7,TRBV5-1,TGCGCCAGCAGCTTAGCGGGGGGGGACCGAAGGTACGAGCAGTACTTC,CASSLAGGDRRYEQYF
-,-,TRBJ1-1,TRBV19,TGTGCCAGTAGTATGTTCCGGCGGAGCATGAACACTGAAGCTTTCTTT,CASSMFRRSMNTEAFF
-,TRBD1,TRBJ1-1,TRBV5-6,TGTGCCAGCAGCTTCCCGGGACAGGGGGCAATGAACACTGAAGCTTTCTTT,CASSFPGQGAMNTEAFF
-,-,TRBJ2-3,TRBV4-2,TGTGCCAGCAGCCAAGAACGGACCGGGGGAGGCACAGATACGCAGTATTTT,CASSQERTGGGTDTQYF
-,-,TRBJ1-5,TRBV7-2,TGTGCCAGCAGCGCCCAAGGTGGGGGGAACAATCAGCCCCAGCATTTT,CASSAQGGGNNQPQHF
-,-,TRBJ2-2,TRBV4-3,TGCGCCAGCAGCCAAGAAGCGATGGGCGGGGAGCTGTTTTTT,CASSQEAMGGELFF
-,-,TRBJ2-5,TRBV7-9,TGTGCCAGCAGCCCGGGGATAGAGACCCAGTACTTC,CASSPGIETQYF
few,TRBD1,TRBJ1-2,TRBV6-1,TGTGCCAGCAGTGCGGAGACAGGGTGCGGCTACACCTTC,CASSAETGCGYTF
few,-,TRBJ1-6,TRBV7-2,TGTGCCAGCAGCACCCACAGGGAATCACCCCTCCACTTT,CASSTHRESPLHF
few,-,TRBJ2-7,TRBV15,TGTGCCACCAGCAGGGAGGGGGCTGGCGAGCAGTACTTC,CATSREGAGEQYF
once,TRBD2,TRBJ2-7,TRBV4-2,TGTGCCAGCAGCCAAGAAACGGGGGGGGCCTACGAGCAGTACTTC,CASSQETGGAYEQYF
-,-,TRBJ1-5,TRBV7-9,TGTGCCAGCAGCTTAGGCTCCGGGATGGGCAATCAGCCCCAGCATTTT,CASSLGSGMGNQPQHF
-,-,TRBJ2-1,TRBV9,TGTGCCAGCAGCGTCCCGGGACACGCGGATGAGCAGTTCTTC,CASSVPGHADEQFF
-,TRBD1,TRBJ2-2,TRBV7-2,TGTGCCAGCAGCTACGGGACAGGGACGACCGGGGAGCTGTTTTTT,CASSYGTGTTGELFF
few,TRBD1,TRBJ2-7,TRBV28,TGTGCCAGTACCGGGACAGCCTACGAGCAGTACTTC,CASTGTAYEQYF
-,-,TRBJ2-3,TRBV7-9,TGTGCCAGCAGCCCCGGGAGCCTCAGTGCAGATACGCAGTATTTT,CASSPGSLSADTQYF